Each of the 8 T cell receptor beta chains below was sequenced from the same sample in a study of blood T cell repertoires in COVID-19. Produced via immunoSEQ multiplex PCR; TCRdb's table is partial and in-frame only. The sample has 200,000 to 300,000 clones, about 91% seen once. The material sequenced was peripheral blood. Receptors originate from a person aged 18-29 years with COVID-19, enrolled during active disease.

Of note for this clone: The sample carries other DNA sequences with the same CDR3. The rearrangement uses TRBV19 and TRBJ2-5; the D is unclear. The V gene lost 3 bases and the J gene lost 4 bases, with 6 bases spanning the gap. This CDR3 has 12 residues. CDR1 is LNHDA, CDR2 SQIVND, per germline (reference sequence). CDR3 sequence: CASSIGGETQYF. CDR3 bases: TGTGCCAGTAGTATTGGCGGAGAGACCCAGTACTTC.

The rearrangement links TRBV27 to TRBJ2-7, with 9 bases lining up with TRBD1. CDR1 and CDR2 from the germline V gene are MNHEY and SMNVEV (reference sequence). This CDR3 has 14 residues. V gave up 3 bases and J gave up 5 bases; unmatched junction bases: 5. The CDR3 DNA reads as TGTGCCAGCAGTTTTGGACAGGGGAACAACGAGCAGTACTTC. Its protein is CASSFGQGNNEQYF.

This CDR3 is CANRKAAGNTIYF. DNA of the CDR3: TGTGCTAATAGAAAGGCGGCTGGAAACACCATATATTTT. This sequence joins TRBV12-5 and TRBJ1-3; D ambiguous. The CDR3 sequence is 13 residues long. Per the germline V gene, CDR1 is LGHNT and CDR2 is FRNRAP. The V end was cut by 10 bases, the J end by 2 bases, with 12 bases between.

The chain carries TRBV5-1 and TRBJ2-3, with a weak D call TRBD1 (5 bases). The CDR3 length is 16 residues. Per the germline V gene, CDR1 is SGHRS and CDR2 is YFSETQ. The V end was cut by 1 base, the J end by 0 bases, with 12 bases between. The CDR3 DNA is TGCGCCAGCAGCTTGCGACAGCTTTCTAGCACAGATACGCAGTATTTT. Translation gives CASSLRQLSSTDTQYF. Full variable domain (missing parts from reference TRBV5-1 and TRBJ2-3): KAGVTQTPRYLIKTRGQQVTLSCSPISGHRSVSWYQQTPGQGLQFLFEYFSETQRNKGNFPGRFSGRQFSNSRSEMNVSTLELGDSALYLCASSLRQLSSTDTQYFGPGTRLTVL.

This clone was found once. This sequence joins TRBV27 and TRBJ2-1; 7 bases align to TRBD2. CDR1 and CDR2 (germline): MNHEY, SMNVEV (reference sequence). This CDR3 contains 16 residues. V shed 9 bases, J shed 3 bases, and the junction held 14 bases outside the gene matches. The CDR3 here is CARRGELARCYNEQFF. The CDR3 DNA reads as TGTGCCAGAAGGGGAGAACTAGCGAGATGCTACAATGAGCAGTTCTTC.

This chain uses TRBV5-5 with TRBJ2-3; D gene unclear. V dropped 0 bases and J dropped 0 bases, with 11 bases sitting between them. Germline CDR1 and CDR2: SGHKS and YYEKEE (reference sequence). This CDR3 is built from 16 residues. The CDR3 nucleotides are TGTGCCAGCAGCTTGGCTACGGGTACTAGCACAGATACGCAGTATTTT. The encoded protein is CASSLATGTSTDTQYF.

A single count supports this clone. V is TRBV29-1 and J is TRBJ2-5, with 7 bases fitting TRBD2. This CDR3 is 12 amino acids long. The germline V gene encodes CDR1 SQVTM and CDR2 ANQGSEA. V lost 6 bases to trimming and J lost 5 bases; unmatched junction nucleotides: 6. The CDR3 is CSVLTSRETQYF. For the CDR3, the DNA is TGCAGCGTCCTGACTAGCCGTGAGACCCAGTACTTC.

On this clone: Its ends do not fully match the called genes, so a read error is possible. The sample contains more than one DNA sequence encoding this CDR3. J is TRBJ2-7 and V is TRBV12-3 or TRBV12-4; D remains unclear. This CDR3 region has 12 residues. The CDR3 is CASSSLIYEQYF. In DNA form, the CDR3 reads TGTGCCAGTAGTTCCCTTATCTACGAGCAGTACTTC.